The clone carrying this T cell receptor (beta chain) was detected only once. Other DNA variants within this sample encode the same CDR3. TCRdb keeps only in-frame clones here, not all; method: immunoSEQ multiplex PCR. The data show 200,000 to 250,000 clones, with around 83% seen just once and 5.5% to 7.5% held by the top ten. This sample is drawn from a study of blood T cell repertoires in COVID-19. The CDR3 is 16 amino acids. The germline gives CDR1 SGHNT, CDR2 YENEEA. The V segment lost 5 bases and the J segment 0 bases; nucleotides outside the gene matches: 5. Input material: PBMCs or T cells enriched from blood (not recorded which). The V gene is TRBV11-3, the J gene TRBJ2-2, with 8 bases matching TRBD2. The clonotype was recovered from a woman in her forties who had recovered from COVID-19. CDR3: CASSLGGGANTGELFF. CDR3 nucleotide sequence: TGTGCCAGCAGCCTCGGGGGGGGAGCGAACACCGGGGAGCTGTTTTTT. The whole variable domain, filled in from reference TRBV11-3 and TRBJ2-2, reads EAGVVQSPRYKIIEKKQPVAFWCNPISGHNTLYWYLQNLGQGPELLIRYENEEAVDDSQLPKDRFSAERLKGVDSTLKIQPAELGDSAVYLCASSLGGGANTGELFFGEGSRLTVL.